Each of the 31 T cell receptor beta chains below was sequenced from the same sample in a study of CD8+ T cells in alopecia areata (dated by TCRdb to the late 2010s). Library preparation employed the immunoSEQ multiplex PCR assay. RNA was extracted from all samples and reverse transcribed into cDNA as template for TCR sequencing. TCRdb took this table from immuneACCESS and kept in-frame rearrangements with V and J called. Such tables lack part of the clones; where checked against another copy, unresolved V genes explain under half of the gap, and the rest is unexplained. This sample has about 220,000 clones in its table, and around 57% of those were observed once. About 1.4% of the sample comes from the top ten. The time point label of this sample denotes: more than three weeks on oral tofacitinib. The sample's treatment or condition label is to be understood as: oral pan-JAK inhibitor, 5-10 mg twice daily.

This specimen was CD4+ T cells sorted from blood, taken at week 4, from a patient treated with tofacitinib. These receptors came from a human donor with alopecia areata.

The rearrangement uses TRBV5-1 and TRBJ2-5; 10 positions match TRBD1. The ends lost 0 bases at V and 4 bases at J; junction bases unmatched: 0. CDR3 size: 14 residues. In germline, CDR1 is SGHRS, CDR2 YFSETQ. CDR3 in DNA: TGCGCCAGCAGCTTGGGGACAGGGGGAGAGACCCAGTACTTC. It codes for CASSLGTGGETQYF.

This chain connects TRBV7-2 to TRBJ2-7; D may be TRBD2 (6 bases). Per germline, CDR1 SGHTA and CDR2 FQGNSA. This CDR3 contains 17 residues. Trimming removed 5 bases at V and 2 bases at J, with 22 bases between. CDR3 in DNA: TGTGCCAGCAGCAAAGGGTTTGGGGCGGGGAGGCCCTACGAGCAGTACTTC. This codes for CASSKGFGAGRPYEQYF.

The CDR3 sequence is CASSDGTGVTEAFF. CDR3 coding DNA: TGTGCCAGCAGCGACGGGACAGGGGTCACTGAAGCTTTCTTT. The chain carries TRBV9 and TRBJ1-1; 10 bases are shared with TRBD1. With V trimmed by 3 bases and J by 4 bases, 3 bases remained unmatched. The length of the CDR3 is 14 residues. CDR1 and CDR2 from the germline V gene are SGDLS and YYNGEE.

The V call is TRBV15, the J call TRBJ2-1; D uncertain. The CDR3 spans 15 residues. V lost 2 bases and J lost 0, with 8 bases in between. The germline CDR1 and CDR2 sequences are LNHNV and YYDKDF (reference sequence). CDR3 DNA sequence: TGTGCCACCAGCAGAATCCGGAGCTCCTACAATGAGCAGTTCTTC. Translated: CATSRIRSSYNEQFF.

The chain combines TRBV30 with TRBJ1-4, with D hard to call. V was shortened by 1 base and J by 6 bases, with 9 bases between the two germline ends. The CDR3 is made up of 13 amino acids. CDR1 GTSNPN and CDR2 SVGIG come from the germline V gene (reference sequence). CDR3 DNA sequence: TGTGCCTGGAGTGGCTCCCCGGATGAAAAACTGTTTTTT. Protein sequence: CAWSGSPDEKLFF.

The chain carries TRBV6-5 and TRBJ1-2, with D uncertain. Germline CDR1 and CDR2: MNHEY and SVGAGI. Trimming removed 6 bases at V and 4 bases at J, with 18 bases between. The CDR3 length is 15 residues. The CDR3 sequence is CASSPYSQATYGYTF. CDR3 sequence (DNA): TGTGCCAGCAGCCCTTACAGCCAGGCCACCTATGGCTACACCTTC.

V gene TRBV4-3 combines with J gene TRBJ2-7, with 8 bases fitting TRBD2. This CDR3 is built from 13 residues. Germline V gene lookup returns CDR1 LGHNA and CDR2 YSLEER. J gave up 5 bases and V 5 bases, and 5 bases lay outside the gene matches. The CDR3 coding sequence is TGCGCCAGCAGCGCCCGGGGGGGCCACGAGCAGTACTTC. Its protein is CASSARGGHEQYF.

In its sample, this clone was seen once. The chain has TRBV5-6 and TRBJ2-5; TRBD1 or TRBD2 may be the D gene (5 bases each). This CDR3 is built from 15 residues. V was shortened by 0 bases and J by 1 base, with 10 bases between the two germline ends. The germline V gene encodes CDR1 SGHDT and CDR2 YYEEEE. CDR3 DNA: TGTGCCAGCAGCTTGGTGGGACGGGTCCAAGAGACCCAGTACTTC. As protein: CASSLVGRVQETQYF.

Only a few counts were recorded for this clone. This rearrangement joins TRBV10-3 to TRBJ2-5; 8 bases align to TRBD1. The CDR3 is 17 residues long. The V gene's germline CDR1 is ENHRY and CDR2 SYGVKD. Trimming took 2 bases from V and 1 from J; bases not matched to a gene: 9. CDR3 amino acids: CAISEQKPGTGQETQYF. For the CDR3, the DNA is TGTGCCATCAGTGAGCAGAAACCCGGGACAGGCCAAGAGACCCAGTACTTC.

This clone was detected only a few times. The chain uses TRBV4-3 and TRBJ2-2; D is undetermined. The CDR3 runs 14 residues. Between the trimmed V and J ends, which lost 2 bases and 7 bases, there was a span of 11 bases. CDR1 and CDR2 from the germline V gene are LGHNA and YSLEER. In nucleotides, the CDR3 is TGCGCCAGCAGCCAACAAGCCCTCGGCGGGGAGCTGTTTTTT. Its protein product is CASSQQALGGELFF.

The chain is built from TRBV9 and TRBJ1-2; 9 bases match TRBD1. Germline CDR1 reads SGDLS; CDR2 reads YYNGEE. This CDR3 is built from 14 residues. Germline trimming cut 4 bases from V and 4 bases from J; bases unmatched to any gene: 5. CDR3 nucleotide sequence: TGTGCCAGCAGCCCGGGACAGGGCGTCTATGGCTACACCTTC. It encodes CASSPGQGVYGYTF.

This clone has only a few counts. A read error may account for a junction end that differs from germline. This chain uses TRBV19 with TRBJ2-1, with D perhaps TRBD1 or TRBD2 (5 bases each). The CDR3 consists of 13 residues. Germline CDR1 LNHDA, CDR2 SQIVND (reference sequence). Here the CDR3 reads CASRSGASGLPVF. In DNA, the CDR3 is TGTGCCAGTAGATCCGGGGCGAGCGGCCTCCCCGTCTTC. The variable domain in full, with the rest retrieved from reference TRBV19 and TRBJ2-1, is DGGITQSPKYLFRKEGQNVTLSCEQNLNHDAMYWYRQDPGQGLRLIYYSQIVNDFQKGDIAEGYSVSREKKESFPLTVTSAQKNPTAFYLCASRSGASGLPVFGPGTRLTVL.

In its sample, this clone was seen once. V gene TRBV5-4 combines with J gene TRBJ2-7; tentative D call: TRBD2 (6 bases). V was trimmed by 4 bases and J by 2 bases, leaving 25 bases between them. Germline V CDR1 and CDR2: SGHNT, YYREEE (reference sequence). The CDR3 loop spans 18 amino acids. The CDR3 DNA reads as TGTGCCAGCAGCCGCGGCTCAAGTCGCCTAGCGAATACCTACGAGCAGTACTTC. This sequence encodes CASSRGSSRLANTYEQYF.

This chain links TRBV5-1 with TRBJ2-3, with TRBD2 as a possible D gene (5 bases). Germline V gives CDR1 SGHRS, CDR2 YFSETQ. The CDR3 is 15 amino acids. Trimming left V 2 bases short and J 6 bases short, with 16 bases between. The CDR3 region is CASSLVVAGSDTQYF. DNA of the CDR3: TGCGCCAGCAGCTTAGTGGTGGCGGGTTCGGATACGCAGTATTTT.

This chain links TRBV6-1 with TRBJ1-2; a weak D match, TRBD1 (5 bases). The CDR3 contains 14 residues. CDR1 and CDR2 from the germline V gene are MNHNS and SASEGT. Trimming shortened V by 7 bases and J by 4 bases, and 16 bases separated the two germline ends. The CDR3 DNA is TGTGCCAGCACCGTACTCAATACAGGCTATGGCTACACCTTC. Its protein is CASTVLNTGYGYTF.

V is TRBV6-5 and J is TRBJ2-1, with 13 positions matching TRBD2. CDR1 is MNHEY, CDR2 SVGAGI, per germline. The CDR3 totals 14 residues. With 6 bases clipped from V and 13 bases from J, the junction kept 9 bases outside the gene matches. In DNA, the CDR3 is TGTGCCAGCAGCCGTGGACTAGCGGGGGTAGAACAGTTCTTC. Encoded protein: CASSRGLAGVEQFF.

This clone has just a few counts. The rearrangement joins TRBV28 to TRBJ1-1; D is uncertain. Trimming pared 8 bases from V and 2 bases from J, leaving 12 bases between. This CDR3 has 13 amino acids. The germline gives CDR1 MDHEN, CDR2 SYDVKM. The CDR3 DNA reads TGTGCCAGCGCTGGAGGCATTAACACTGAAGCTTTCTTT. Translating gives CASAGGINTEAFF. The variable domain in full, completed from reference TRBV28 and TRBJ1-1, reads DVKVTQSSRYLVKRTGEKVFLECVQDMDHENMFWYRQDPGLGLRLIYFSYDVKMKEKGDIPEGYSVSREKKERFSLILESASTNQTSMYLCASAGGINTEAFFGQGTRLTVV.

This clone was picked up a small number of times. The rearrangement links TRBV5-1 to TRBJ2-2, with D maybe TRBD2 (6 bases). Trimming took off 4 bases at V and 0 bases at J, with 10 bases between the two ends. CDR1 and CDR2 (germline): SGHRS, YFSETQ. CDR3 length: 15 residues. CDR3: CASSPREANTGELFF. CDR3 in DNA: TGCGCCAGCAGCCCTAGGGAGGCGAACACCGGGGAGCTGTTTTTT.

This clone was recorded a few times. The V gene is TRBV4-3, the J gene TRBJ2-5; D gene uncertain. V shed 1 base and J shed 2 bases, with 8 bases lying between them. Germline CDR1 is LGHNA and CDR2 is YSLEER. CDR3 length: 14 residues. The CDR3 is CASSQGMGQETQYF. The DNA for the CDR3 is TGCGCCAGCAGCCAAGGGATGGGGCAAGAGACCCAGTACTTC.

V gene TRBV6-5 combines with J gene TRBJ2-1; D might be TRBD2 (6 bases). Germline CDR1 and CDR2: MNHEY and SVGAGI. The V and J ends lost 0 bases and 6 bases respectively, with 9 bases between them. This CDR3 spans 14 amino acids. DNA for the CDR3: TGTGCCAGCAGTTACTCGACGGGGGTCAATGAGCAGTTCTTC. Its translation is CASSYSTGVNEQFF.

This chain connects TRBV27 to TRBJ2-7, with 9 bases that match TRBD2. The ends lost 5 bases at V and 3 bases at J; junction bases unmatched: 8. CDR3 size: 15 residues. Germline CDR1 reads MNHEY; CDR2 reads SMNVEV (reference sequence). The CDR3 nucleotides read TGTGCCAGCAGTCCGTCCGGGACTAGCAGCTACGAGCAGTACTTC. It codes for CASSPSGTSSYEQYF.

The chain couples TRBV6-6 to TRBJ1-2; TRBD1 matches at 10 bases. Trimming at V came to 7 bases and at J to 7 bases, leaving 9 bases not matched to a gene. The CDR3 length is 14 residues. CDR1 MNHNY and CDR2 SVGAGI come from the germline V gene (reference sequence). CDR3 loop: CASTSRGQGRGYTF. The CDR3 coding sequence is TGTGCCAGCACCTCAAGGGGACAGGGGCGTGGCTACACCTTC.

Points on this clone: This sample also contains other DNA sequences that code for the same CDR3. The gene calls are TRBV6-5 and TRBJ2-6; D is undetermined. The V and J ends lost 6 bases and 4 bases respectively, with 7 bases between them. Germline lookup yields CDR1 MNHEY and CDR2 SVGAGI. The CDR3 contains 13 residues. CDR3 residues: CASSPPGANVLTF. In DNA, the CDR3 is TGTGCCAGCAGCCCTCCCGGGGCCAACGTCCTGACTTTC.

This clone was seen more than once but under ten times. The V and J genes are TRBV29-1 and TRBJ1-2; no clear D. Trimming shortened V by 6 bases and J by 8 bases, and 10 bases separated the two germline ends. CDR3 length: 10 amino acids. Germline values: CDR1 SQVTM, CDR2 ANQGSEA. The chain's CDR3 is CSVNLGGYTF. The CDR3, as DNA: TGCAGCGTGAACTTAGGGGGCTACACCTTC.

V usage is TRBV5-1 and J usage is TRBJ2-7, with D uncertain. Germline V gene sequence: CDR1 SGHRS, CDR2 YFSETQ. The V end was cut by 4 bases, the J end by 4 bases, with 18 bases between. The CDR3 has 15 residues. The chain's CDR3 is CASSRPTIPSYEQYF. For the CDR3, the DNA is TGCGCCAGCAGCAGGCCGACAATTCCCTCTTACGAGCAGTACTTC.

The chain couples TRBV11-3 to TRBJ2-7; a possible D gene is TRBD2 (7 bases). The CDR3 spans 16 residues. CDR1 is SGHNT, CDR2 YENEEA, per germline. With 5 bases removed from V and 0 bases from J, the gap between germline ends came to 17 bases. The CDR3, as DNA: TGTGCCAGCAGCCTGAGGGGTCGGGGGGCCTCCTACGAGCAGTACTTC. Its translation is CASSLRGRGASYEQYF.

This clone showed up just a few times. This rearrangement joins TRBV29-1 to TRBJ1-5; no definite D call. This CDR3 has 14 amino acids. CDR1 is SQVTM, CDR2 ANQGSEA, per germline. Between the trimmed V and J ends, which lost 4 bases and 1 base, there was a span of 11 bases. The CDR3 loop reads CSVALPGSNQPQHF. The CDR3 region has the DNA TGCAGCGTTGCCCTACCGGGCAGCAATCAGCCCCAGCATTTT.

This clone has a count of ten or more. The genes are TRBV10-3 and TRBJ2-7; TRBD1 is a possible D gene (5 bases). The CDR3 length is 14 residues. V was shortened by 7 bases and J by 1 base, with 14 bases between the two germline ends. Germline V gives CDR1 ENHRY, CDR2 SYGVKD. The CDR3 spells CAIKPDRTSYEQYF. The CDR3 coding sequence is TGTGCCATCAAGCCAGATAGGACATCCTACGAGCAGTACTTC.

The V call is TRBV4-3, the J call TRBJ2-5, with TRBD2 matching 7 bases. The CDR3 totals 15 residues. CDR1 and CDR2 from the germline V gene are LGHNA and YSLEER. V gave up 4 bases and J gave up 0 bases; unmatched junction bases: 5. The CDR3 DNA reads as TGCGCCAGCAGCCGGTGGCGGGAGTACCAAGAGACCCAGTACTTC. Protein sequence: CASSRWREYQETQYF.

The chain recombines TRBV7-2 with TRBJ2-3; D is uncertain. Germline lookup yields CDR1 SGHTA and CDR2 FQGNSA. This CDR3 region has 15 residues. With 1 base removed from V and 5 bases from J, the gap between germline ends came to 13 bases. The CDR3 sequence: CASSLDGSARDTQYF. The CDR3, as DNA: TGTGCCAGCAGCTTAGACGGGTCGGCTAGAGATACGCAGTATTTT. The entire variable domain, with the rest obtained from reference TRBV7-2 and TRBJ2-3, is as follows: GAGVSQSPSNKVTEKGKDVELRCDPISGHTALYWYRQSLGQGLEFLIYFQGNSAPDKSGLPSDRFSAERTGGSVSTLTIQRTQQEDSAVYLCASSLDGSARDTQYFGPGTRLTVL.

This clone was detected once. This chain joins TRBV7-2 and TRBJ1-2, with a weak D call TRBD1 (5 bases). The germline V gene encodes CDR1 SGHTA and CDR2 FQGNSA. CDR3 size: 15 residues. V was shortened by 2 bases and J by 0 bases, with 10 bases between the two germline ends. CDR3 DNA sequence: TGTGCCAGCAGCTTATTTGAGGGACCTAACTATGGCTACACCTTC. It encodes CASSLFEGPNYGYTF.